This T cell receptor (beta chain) is from a study of cytomegalovirus exposure and HLA in healthy donors. The primer mix had 60 Vbeta and 13 Jbeta primers. The table came from immunoSEQ multiplex PCR; TCRdb's copy has only in-frame clones and leaves some out. The table has about 140,000 clones, roughly 86% seen once; the top ten hold roughly 3.2%. CDR3 size: 17 residues. The germline V gene encodes CDR1 MNHNS and CDR2 SASEGT. The ends lost 1 base at V and 4 bases at J; junction bases unmatched: 9. Overall study results and limits: Donors were assumed by presence/absence analyses to have roughly uniform sequencing depth. Some V segments, TRBV6-2 and TRBV6-3 among them, were indistinguishable and were therefore excluded.

As concerns this clone: Its antigen is unknown.

The sample consisted of PBMCs. The chain combines TRBV6-1 with TRBJ1-1; 10 nucleotides line up with TRBD1. This receptor was taken from a young man in good health and CMV-seropositive. The CDR3: CASSEGPGQGFGTEAFF. Written as DNA, the CDR3 is TGTGCCAGCAGTGAAGGTCCGGGACAGGGGTTCGGCACTGAAGCTTTCTTT.